This TCR beta chain stems from a study of glioma-infiltrating T cells after dendritic cell vaccination (dated by TCRdb to the mid-2010s). Regarding the research as a whole: The cohort comprised 15 or so glioblastoma patients from Phase I and II dendritic cell vaccination trials, 9 newly diagnosed and 6 with recurrent disease. Patients received autologous tumor lysate-pulsed dendritic cell vaccination between about 2002 and 2013. The vaccine was prepared from monocyte-derived dendritic cells that were cultured for roughly seven days with IL-4 and GM-CSF and then pulsed overnight with autologous tumor lysate. Each patient was given three intradermal dendritic cell vaccine injections, spaced two weeks apart, in the arm below the axilla. In glioblastoma patients vaccinated with dendritic cells, deep sequencing of TCR beta CDR3 regions served to measure tumor-infiltrating lymphocyte content and to compare repertoires between tumor and blood. Survival after dendritic cell vaccination was correlated with TCR sequencing metrics such as TIL content and the overlap between tumor and blood repertoires.

Results the study describes overall, beyond this receptor: The three-group TCR overlap response model was characterized as speculative, and prospective validation of the model was stated to be required. After dendritic cell vaccination, a higher estimated pretreatment TIL content predicted longer time to progression and overall survival. TCR clonality showed no direct relationship with survival, which suggests that a diverse polyclonal response may be important. The cohort was small and heterogeneous, only a few patients had full blood and tumor sets, and even fewer had initial-recurrent tumor pairs.

Selection of patients required sufficient residual fresh-frozen tumor tissue and over two years of available survival data. An isocitrate dehydrogenase mutation was not carried by any of the glioblastoma patients, although molecular status was otherwise variable. PBMC were collected before vaccination, two weeks after the third vaccination, and at tumor progression when it occurred. The Qiagen DNeasy Blood extraction Kit was used to extract genomic DNA. Compared with germline, V lacks 6 bases and J lacks 4 bases; bases without a gene match: 11. CDR1 is given as MNHNY and CDR2 as SVGAGI, both from the germline V gene (reference sequence). Inclusive of the bounding cysteine and phenylalanine, the CDR3 is 16 residues long. Only the CDR3 part of the read is kept: 48 bases, read in frame from the first base. Points on this clone: Its antigen is still unknown. No qualities accompany the bases; no much larger clone lies one base away.

TCRB CDR3 regions were amplified from about 2 ug genomic DNA, or all available DNA if less, using the immunoSEQ assay. The multiplex PCR employed 60 forward primers targeting TCR V beta segments and 13 reverse primers targeting J beta segments. To estimate the number of reads per starting template, synthetic control templates were added to each sample at limiting dilution. The Illumina HiSeq System generated 87 bp sequencing reads. On the study's bioinformatics: To remove PCR and sequencing errors, closely related sequences were merged with a nearest neighbor algorithm. TCR overlap was measured as the percentage of unique tumor TCR beta sequences also present in the same patient's peripheral blood. This immuneACCESS table, as held by TCRdb, lists in-frame sequences with V and J called but not all clones. Of the missing ones, under half trace to an unresolved V gene in checked studies; the others have no known cause. V, J and clone size reflect that table, while D and trimming were determined from the DNA. This sample lists about 90,000 clones; more than 70% were detected once. The ten largest clones add up to roughly 2.9% of the sample.

Rearrangement joined TRBV6-6 to TRBJ1-4; TRBD1 agrees with 7 junctional bases. This specimen was blood, taken before dendritic cell vaccination. This TCR was recovered from a human donor with glioblastoma. For the CDR3, the sequence is CASRPLGTALNEKLFF. The DNA sequence follows: TGTGCCAGCAGACCACTAGGGACAGCGCTTAATGAAAAACTGTTTTTT.